The T cell receptor beta chain described here comes from a study of shared T cell receptors in the human thymus. Measured with immunoSEQ multiplex PCR; TCRdb has only the in-frame clones, and not every one. Among 700,000 or so clones, 75% to 90% were seen once, and the ten largest hold over 0.008%. Trimming took 6 bases from V and 2 from J, leaving 4 bases between them. Per the germline V gene, CDR1 is MDHEN and CDR2 is SYDVKM. The length of the CDR3 is 11 residues. This sample also appeared in a second study, on human thymus T cells. That investigation notes: The sample donors, healthy Finnish infants, were having corrective surgery for congenital heart defects. Resected material from corrective heart surgery provided the thymus tissue analysed. Unrelated individuals had highly overlapping thymic repertoires, as reported in related research.

The chain recombines TRBV28 with TRBJ1-1, with no clear D. The receptor's source is a girl less than two years old with a congenital heart defect. Sample: thymocytes. The CDR3 coding sequence is TGTGCCAGCAGGCGCAACACTGAAGCTTTCTTT. Its protein product is CASRRNTEAFF.